Reported below is one TCR beta chain. Its specificity is not known. The data derive from a study of CD8 T cells in ankylosing spondylitis. Broader study findings: A TCR beta motif of fewer than ten highly homologous variants seemed to mark ankylosing spondylitis blood.

V gave up 5 bases and J gave up 0 bases, with 14 bases separating them. The CDR3 length is 15 residues. TCRdb re-called the 5' RACE reads with MiXCR, one entry per CDR3 protein. The data contain some 330,000 distinct CDR3 sequences, roughly 8% of them singletons. This receptor was identified in a male donor with ankylosing spondylitis. The chain joins TRBV12-3 or TRBV12-4 to TRBJ2-7; D might be TRBD1 (5 bases). The sequencing sample was made of blood, either unsorted or a sorted T cell fraction (not recorded which). CDR3 bases: TGTGCCAGCAGTCCTCAAGCGACAGCCTCCTACGAGCAGTACTTC. It specifies CASSPQATASYEQYF.